This T cell receptor (beta chain) is drawn from a study of cytomegalovirus exposure and HLA in healthy donors. Trimming removed 5 bases from V and 6 bases from J, with 10 bases in between. The germline gives CDR1 MNHEY, CDR2 SMNVEV (reference sequence). This CDR3 contains 12 residues. The PCR made use of 60 Vbeta and 13 Jbeta primers. Profiled with immunoSEQ multiplex PCR; TCRdb holds only in-frame clones, not every one. The sample shows some 170,000 clones, roughly 80% of them seen only once. The material sequenced was PBMCs. The chain combines TRBV27 with TRBJ1-1, with D possibly matching TRBD1 (6 bases). This clonotype was sampled from a woman under 30 in good health and CMV-seropositive. The CDR3 nucleotides are TGTGCCAGCAGTCTACAGGGTCCTGAAGCTTTCTTT. Its protein is CASSLQGPEAFF.